This T cell receptor (beta chain) emerged from a study of identical twins. General study points: Conclusions relied on cross-sectional statistical analysis, not following the same donors.

One entry per CDR3 protein results from TCRdb running MiXCR on the 5' RACE reads. This sample carries around 340,000 distinct CDR3 sequences, more than 9% of them seen once, and the ten largest clones take approximately 7.9%. The germline V gene encodes CDR1 SGHRS and CDR2 YFSETQ. This CDR3 is 16 amino acids long. Trimming removed 0 bases from V and 0 bases from J, with 9 bases in between. Healthy Caucasians alone served as donors. On this clonotype: Its specificity is unknown.

These records were also assigned to another study, of yellow fever vaccine responses in identical twins.

This sequence was found in a woman between 18 and 29 years old in good health. The V call is TRBV5-1, the J call TRBJ2-2; no clear D gene. Sequencing used CD8+ T cells sorted from blood. The CDR3 sequence: CASSLGHHPNTGELFF. CDR3 coding DNA: TGCGCCAGCAGCTTGGGGCACCACCCGAACACCGGGGAGCTGTTTTTT.